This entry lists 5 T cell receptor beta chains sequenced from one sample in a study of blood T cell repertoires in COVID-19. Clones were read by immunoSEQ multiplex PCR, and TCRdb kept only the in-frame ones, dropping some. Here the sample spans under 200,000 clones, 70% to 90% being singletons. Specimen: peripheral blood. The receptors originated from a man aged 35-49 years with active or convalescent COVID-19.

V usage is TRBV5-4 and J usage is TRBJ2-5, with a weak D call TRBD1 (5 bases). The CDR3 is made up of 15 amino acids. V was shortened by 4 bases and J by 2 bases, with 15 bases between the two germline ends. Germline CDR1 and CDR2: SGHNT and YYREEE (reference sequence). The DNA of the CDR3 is TGTGCCAGCAGCCCCAGACAGAGTTCACAAGAGACCCAGTACTTC. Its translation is CASSPRQSSQETQYF.

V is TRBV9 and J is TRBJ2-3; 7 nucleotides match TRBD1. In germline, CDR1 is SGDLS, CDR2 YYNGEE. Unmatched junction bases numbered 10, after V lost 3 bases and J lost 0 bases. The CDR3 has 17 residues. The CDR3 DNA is TGTGCCAGCAGCGGTACCGGGACAGACATGAGCACAGATACGCAGTATTTT. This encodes CASSGTGTDMSTDTQYF.

CDR3 nucleotides: TGTGCCAGCAGCCCCCACACGGGGAATGGAAACACCATATATTTT. Its protein is CASSPHTGNGNTIYF. This chain links TRBV3-1 (or the pseudogene TRBV3-2) with TRBJ1-3; D unclear. Per the germline V gene, CDR1 is LGHDT and CDR2 is YNNKEL (reference sequence). The CDR3 consists of 15 residues. Between the trimmed V and J ends, which lost 4 bases and 3 bases, there was a span of 13 bases.

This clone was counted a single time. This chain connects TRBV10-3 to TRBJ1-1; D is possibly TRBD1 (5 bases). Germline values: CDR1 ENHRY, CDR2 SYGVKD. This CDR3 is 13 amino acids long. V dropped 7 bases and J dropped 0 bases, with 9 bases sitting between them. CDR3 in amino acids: CAIKGIVNTEAFF. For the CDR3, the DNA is TGTGCCATCAAGGGGATAGTGAACACTGAAGCTTTCTTT.

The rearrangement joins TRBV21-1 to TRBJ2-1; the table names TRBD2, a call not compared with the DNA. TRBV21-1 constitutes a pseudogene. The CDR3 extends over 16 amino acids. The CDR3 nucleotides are TGTGCCAGCAGCAAAGGCGGGTGCCCCTCCTACAATGAGCAGTTCTTC. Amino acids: CASSKGGCPSYNEQFF.